These 29 T cell receptor beta chains share one sample of origin, sequenced in a study of CD8 T cells in Susac syndrome. RNA, at about 0.45 to 1 ug, was reverse transcribed with random hexamers. TCRdb re-called the immunoSEQ multiplex PCR reads through MiXCR, storing one row per CDR3 protein. The sample carries about 300,000 distinct CDR3 sequences, about 92% recorded once. The source material was CD4+ T cells from PBMCs. The receptors stem from a human donor with multiple sclerosis.

The chain carries TRBV12-3 or TRBV12-4 and TRBJ1-2; D not certain. Trimming left V 7 bases short and J 6 bases short, with 15 bases between. The CDR3 is 13 amino acids. The DNA for the CDR3 is TGTGCCAGCACCCCGGTGGAGTCCGATGGCTACACCTTC. This sequence encodes CASTPVESDGYTF.

The V gene is TRBV2, the J gene TRBJ1-4; D may be TRBD1 (6 bases). Deletions cut 1 base from V and 8 bases from J, with 14 bases between. The CDR3 has 15 residues. The V gene's germline CDR1 is SNHLY and CDR2 FYNNEI. This chain's CDR3 is CASSEGGAGLEKLFF. The DNA of the CDR3 is TGTGCCAGCAGTGAAGGGGGGGCAGGGTTAGAAAAACTGTTTTTT.

The V gene is TRBV10-3, the J gene TRBJ2-3; D assignment may be TRBD1 or TRBD2 (5 bases each). V gave up 6 bases and J gave up 5 bases, with 15 bases separating them. CDR3 size: 14 residues. Germline V gene lookup returns CDR1 ENHRY and CDR2 SYGVKD. The CDR3 sequence: CAIRGEQDRDTQYF. DNA for the CDR3: TGTGCCATCAGGGGAGAACAGGATAGAGATACGCAGTATTTT.

The rearrangement uses TRBV7-9 and TRBJ1-1; unclear D gene. CDR1 and CDR2 (germline): SEHNR, FQNEAQ (reference sequence). This CDR3 is 14 amino acids long. Trimming shortened V by 1 base and J by 7 bases, and 13 bases separated the two germline ends. The CDR3 bases are TGTGCCAGCAGCTTAGAGAAGGCGGTATATGAAGCTTTCTTT. It is translated as CASSLEKAVYEAFF.

J is TRBJ2-7 and V is TRBV19; D is perhaps TRBD1 (6 bases). Trimming cost V 5 bases and J 2 bases, with 13 bases left between them. Germline CDR1 and CDR2: LNHDA and SQIVND (reference sequence). The CDR3 is 14 amino acids. This chain's CDR3 is CASSSTRDTYEQYF. In DNA form, the CDR3 reads TGTGCCAGTAGTTCCACCCGGGACACCTACGAGCAGTACTTC.

This chain links TRBV12-3 or TRBV12-4 with TRBJ2-7; maybe TRBD1 (5 bases). Trimming removed 0 bases at V and 4 bases at J, with 22 bases between. This CDR3 is 18 amino acids long. CDR3 bases: TGTGCCAGCAGTTTAGCGCGTATAGATGTGACAGTGACTTACGAGCAGTACTTC. Residues: CASSLARIDVTVTYEQYF.

The J gene is TRBJ2-1, the V gene TRBV7-8; 9 bases are shared with TRBD2. This CDR3 has 17 residues. Germline-derived CDR1 and CDR2 are SGHVS and FQNEAQ. The trim removed 0 bases at V and 3 bases at J, leaving 6 bases unmatched. Here the CDR3 DNA reads TGTGCCAGCAGCTTAGCCGTTAGCGGGAGCCTCTACAATGAGCAGTTCTTC. Its translation: CASSLAVSGSLYNEQFF.

This clonotype was recorded once. This rearrangement joins TRBV4-2 to TRBJ2-7, with a possible D match to TRBD1 (6 bases). Germline CDR1 reads LGHNA; CDR2 reads YNFKEQ. V dropped 1 base and J dropped 5 bases, with 15 bases sitting between them. This CDR3 has 15 amino acids. CDR3 amino acids: CASSQVSTGRDEQYF. The CDR3 nucleotides are TGTGCCAGCAGCCAAGTGAGTACAGGGCGGGACGAGCAGTACTTC.

The chain uses TRBV5-6 and TRBJ2-5; TRBD2 agrees at 8 bases. The ends lost 1 base at V and 2 bases at J; junction bases unmatched: 4. The CDR3 spans 15 residues. Germline V lookup: CDR1 SGHDT, CDR2 YYEEEE. In DNA, the CDR3 is TGTGCCAGCAGCTTGAAGCCGGGGGGGCAAGAGACCCAGTACTTC. Protein product: CASSLKPGGQETQYF.

The rearrangement uses TRBV6-2 or TRBV6-3 and TRBJ1-2; D gene uncertain. V was clipped by 6 bases and J by 4 bases, with 12 bases between them. Germline lookup yields CDR1 MNHEY and CDR2 SVGEGT. This CDR3 contains 13 residues. CDR3 in DNA: TGTGCCAGCAGCTACGGGGAGATCTATGGCTACACCTTC. Translated, it gives CASSYGEIYGYTF.

DNA for the CDR3: TGTGCCAGCAGCTTAGGATCGTCTAGACTAGCGGCCTACGAGCAGTACTTC. It encodes CASSLGSSRLAAYEQYF. The J gene is TRBJ2-7, the V gene TRBV7-2; 9 bases line up with TRBD2. CDR1 and CDR2 (germline): SGHTA, FQGNSA. The junction had 9 bases not matched to a gene; V was cut back by 1 base and J by 2 bases. The length of the CDR3 is 17 residues. The variable domain in full, completed from reference TRBV7-2 and TRBJ2-7, reads GAGVSQSPSNKVTEKGKDVELRCDPISGHTALYWYRQSLGQGLEFLIYFQGNSAPDKSGLPSDRFSAERTGGSVSTLTIQRTQQEDSAVYLCASSLGSSRLAAYEQYFGPGTRLTVT.

V is TRBV12-3 or TRBV12-4 and J is TRBJ2-7; D possibly corresponds to TRBD2 (6 bases). The CDR3 runs to 15 residues. Between the trimmed V and J ends, which lost 2 bases and 3 bases, there was a span of 14 bases. The CDR3 is CASSLYGTGLYEQYF. As DNA, the CDR3 is TGTGCCAGCAGTTTATATGGGACTGGCCTCTACGAGCAGTACTTC.

The chain links TRBV3-1 to TRBJ2-5; no clear D. CDR3 size: 13 residues. Germline-derived CDR1 and CDR2 are LGHDT and YNNKEL (reference sequence). V shed 1 base and J shed 7 bases, with 10 bases lying between them. Here the CDR3 DNA reads TGTGCCAGCAGCCAAGGCCCTTCGGCGACCCAGTACTTC. This translates into CASSQGPSATQYF.

This clonotype has just a few counts. The chain recombines TRBV25-1 with TRBJ2-7; 9 bases agree with TRBD1. The J segment lost 5 bases and the V segment lost 4 bases, leaving 9 bases of the junction unmatched. Germline lookup yields CDR1 MGHDK and CDR2 SYGVNS. The CDR3 runs 15 residues. The CDR3 coding sequence is TGTGCCAGCAGTGGGACCGGGACAGGGTCCCACGAGCAGTACTTC. Translating gives CASSGTGTGSHEQYF.

The chain carries TRBV4-1 and TRBJ2-1, with 7 bases aligning to TRBD2. V dropped 0 bases and J dropped 8; count of bases not matched to a gene: 10. Germline CDR1 MGHRA, CDR2 YSYEKL. The CDR3 covers 16 residues. The chain's CDR3 is CASSQDQGGIKDEQFF. The CDR3, as DNA: TGCGCCAGCAGCCAAGATCAGGGAGGGATTAAAGATGAGCAGTTCTTC.

The chain has TRBV20-1 and TRBJ2-7, with 7 positions matching TRBD2. In germline, CDR1 is DFQATT, CDR2 SNEGSKA (reference sequence). This CDR3 region has 15 residues. The ends lost 6 bases at V and 5 bases at J; junction bases unmatched: 16. The CDR3 bases are TGCAGTGCCCGAGGGTCCAGCGGGACCCGTGACGAGCAGTACTTC. Translating it yields CSARGSSGTRDEQYF.

The chain recombines TRBV5-6 with TRBJ2-1, with 7 positions matching TRBD2. The ends lost 5 bases at V and 9 bases at J; junction bases unmatched: 17. The CDR3 is made up of 16 amino acids. Germline CDR1 reads SGHDT; CDR2 reads YYEEEE. The CDR3 region has the DNA TGTGCCAGCAGGCGACTAAGCGGGGACCCTTATGTTGAGCAGTTCTTC. This sequence encodes CASRRLSGDPYVEQFF. Together with reference TRBV5-6 and TRBJ2-1, the CDR3 gives the full variable domain: DAGVTQSPTHLIKTRGQQVTLRCSPKSGHDTVSWYQQALGQGPQFIFQYYEEEERQRGNFPDRFSGHQFPNYSSELNVNALLLGDSALYLCASRRLSGDPYVEQFFGPGTRLTVL.

The chain combines TRBV4-1 with TRBJ2-3; D possibly corresponds to TRBD2 (5 bases). V was cut by 1 base and J by 6 bases, with 14 bases left in between. Germline assignment: CDR1 MGHRA and CDR2 YSYEKL. The CDR3 runs 15 residues. Here the CDR3 DNA reads TGCGCCAGCAGCCAAGGTAGCGCTCGGATTGATACGCAGTATTTT. This sequence encodes CASSQGSARIDTQYF.

This rearrangement joins TRBV5-1 to TRBJ1-5, with D possibly matching TRBD1 (6 bases). Germline V lookup: CDR1 SGHRS, CDR2 YFSETQ. With 4 bases removed from V and 3 bases from J, the gap between germline ends came to 11 bases. The CDR3 has 14 residues. DNA for the CDR3: TGCGCCAGCAGCCCCGGGGACATCAATCAGCCCCAGCATTTT. This sequence encodes CASSPGDINQPQHF.

The chain couples TRBV7-2 to TRBJ1-6; the match to TRBD1 covers 8 bases. Germline-derived CDR1 and CDR2 are SGHTA and FQGNSA. The CDR3 covers 16 residues. The J segment lost 7 bases and the V segment lost 1 base, leaving 6 bases of the junction unmatched. The CDR3 loop reads CASSLVRQGANSPLHF. As DNA, the CDR3 is TGTGCCAGCAGCTTAGTAAGGCAGGGGGCCAATTCACCCCTCCACTTT.

The chain carries TRBV29-1 and TRBJ1-2; D is possibly TRBD1 (6 bases). Germline loops: CDR1 SQVTM, CDR2 ANQGSEA. V gave up 0 bases and J gave up 5 bases, with 10 bases separating them. This CDR3 is built from 13 residues. This CDR3 is CSVEDPTGYGYTF. Here the CDR3 DNA reads TGCAGCGTTGAAGACCCGACAGGATATGGCTACACCTTC.

The chain carries TRBV18 and TRBJ2-5, with D perhaps matching TRBD2 (6 bases). Germline V gene data show CDR1 as KGHSH and CDR2 as LQKENI. Trimming took off 2 bases at V and 5 bases at J, with 24 bases between the two ends. This CDR3 has 18 amino acids. This CDR3 reads CASSPSPLVAERKETQYF. As DNA, the CDR3 is TGTGCCAGCTCACCAAGCCCACTCGTAGCGGAGAGGAAGGAGACCCAGTACTTC.

V gene TRBV12-5 combines with J gene TRBJ2-6; D may be TRBD1 (6 bases). CDR1 LGHNT and CDR2 FRNRAP come from the germline V gene. There are 21 residues in the CDR3. V lost 4 bases, J lost 0 bases, and 25 bases lay in between. For the CDR3, the DNA is TGTGCTAGTGGTTCGAGCCCCCCTACAGGGTCCGAAATCTCTGGGGCCAACGTCCTGACTTTC. It is translated as CASGSSPPTGSEISGANVLTF.

The V and J genes are TRBV6-6 and TRBJ1-1, with D maybe TRBD1 (6 bases). This CDR3 comprises 13 residues. CDR1 is MNHNY and CDR2 is SVGAGI in the germline V gene (reference sequence). Trimming stripped 6 bases from V and 7 bases from J, with 15 bases between. The DNA of the CDR3 is TGTGCCAGCAGGCCCCAGGTAGGGGGTGAAGCTTTCTTT. This codes for CASRPQVGGEAFF.

The chain couples TRBV27 to TRBJ2-7; weak D call: TRBD1 (7 bases). Germline CDR1 and CDR2: MNHEY and SMNVEV (reference sequence). Between the trimmed V and J ends, which lost 3 bases and 2 bases, there was a span of 17 bases. This CDR3 spans 16 amino acids. The CDR3 bases are TGTGCCAGCAGTTTGACACAGGGGAGGCGCCCCTACGAGCAGTACTTC. Its protein product is CASSLTQGRRPYEQYF.

The chain recombines TRBV18 with TRBJ1-2; D not certain. Deletions cut 3 bases from V and 5 bases from J, with 13 bases between. Germline V gives CDR1 KGHSH, CDR2 LQKENI. The CDR3 has 14 amino acids. The CDR3 coding sequence is TGTGCCAGCTCACCGGAAGTAACGCTATATGGCTACACCTTC. Its translation is CASSPEVTLYGYTF.

The J gene is TRBJ2-1, the V gene TRBV7-2; 8 bases agree with TRBD2. CDR3 length: 16 residues. The V gene end was trimmed by 3 bases and the J gene end by 6 bases; junction bases not matched to a gene: 10. Germline V gene sequence: CDR1 SGHTA, CDR2 FQGNSA. The CDR3 region has the DNA TGTGCCAGCAGCTTTAGGTCGGGAGGGCCGGGCAATGAGCAGTTCTTC. Translating it yields CASSFRSGGPGNEQFF.

The chain employs TRBV12-3 or TRBV12-4 and TRBJ1-1; TRBD1 might be the D (6 bases). This CDR3 has 17 residues. V was cut by 3 bases and J by 4 bases, with 21 bases left in between. The CDR3, as DNA: TGTGCCAGCAGTTTTAGGGGGGTGACAGTCTTGGCCACTGAAGCTTTCTTT. It yields the protein CASSFRGVTVLATEAFF.

The chain combines TRBV18 with TRBJ1-1; TRBD1 matches at 10 bases. J lost 6 bases, V lost 1 base, and 11 bases had no gene match. CDR1 and CDR2 from the germline V gene are KGHSH and LQKENI. The CDR3 has 17 amino acids. CDR3: CASSPRSHGTGAPEAFF. The DNA of the CDR3 is TGTGCCAGCTCACCACGGTCGCATGGGACAGGGGCCCCTGAAGCTTTCTTT.